This T cell receptor beta chain stems from a study of blood T cell repertoires in COVID-19. Study context: The United States, Italy and Spain supplied acute and convalescent COVID-19 samples. T cells, B-cell-depleted T cells, or PBMCs supplied cDNA or gDNA.

Germline-derived CDR1 and CDR2 are LNHDA and SQIVND (reference sequence). The length of the CDR3 is 15 residues. V dropped 3 bases and J dropped 0 bases, with 9 bases sitting between them. Per the authors' pipeline: Reference gene primer amplification yielded estimated nucleated cell counts. Generated by immunoSEQ multiplex PCR, the TCRdb table keeps only in-frame clones and is missing some. That table is the source of V, J and clone size, and D and trimming were worked out from the DNA. The data contain a few hundred thousand clones, under 90% of them singletons. Sequences were obtained from peripheral blood. The sequence was obtained from a woman aged 55-70 years who had recovered from COVID-19. V is TRBV19 and J is TRBJ1-3; D is uncertain. CDR3 sequence: CASSMSRNSGNTIYF. In DNA form, the CDR3 reads TGTGCCAGTAGTATGTCCAGGAACTCTGGAAACACCATATATTTT.